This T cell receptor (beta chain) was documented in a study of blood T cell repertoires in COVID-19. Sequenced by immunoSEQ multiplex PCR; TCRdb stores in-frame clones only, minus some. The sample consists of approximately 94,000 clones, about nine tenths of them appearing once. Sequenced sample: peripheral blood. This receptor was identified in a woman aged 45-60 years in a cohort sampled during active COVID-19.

Here the CDR3 reads CASSLWLFSGANVLTF. The CDR3 DNA reads TGTGCCAGCAGTTTGTGGCTCTTCTCTGGGGCCAACGTCCTGACTTTC. The chain combines TRBV28 with TRBJ2-6, with D uncertain. CDR3 length equals 16 residues. V shed 3 bases and J shed 0 bases, with 9 bases lying between them. In germline, CDR1 is MDHEN, CDR2 SYDVKM.